Presented here are 31 T cell receptor beta chains from one specimen sequenced in a study of T-cell memory formation after mild COVID-19. One entry per CDR3 protein results from TCRdb running MiXCR on the 5' RACE reads. The repertoire holds around 82,000 distinct CDR3 sequences, with 10% to 15% as singletons. Sample: PBMCs or a T cell subset sorted from them (not recorded which). The receptors shown here come from a man between 18 and 35 years old who had mild COVID-19 (a few samples of this study predate the infection). Cell type and time point are not known.

This clonotype was seen a few times. This rearrangement joins TRBV6-5 to TRBJ2-5, with D perhaps matching TRBD2 (5 bases). V lost 0 bases, J lost 0 bases, and 8 bases lay in between. The length of the CDR3 is 15 residues. The germline V gene has CDR1 MNHEY and CDR2 SVGAGI. As DNA, the CDR3 is TGTGCCAGCAGTTACTCCTACGGGAACCAAGAGACCCAGTACTTC. Its translation is CASSYSYGNQETQYF.

The genes are TRBV6-2 or TRBV6-3 and TRBJ1-1; D perhaps matches TRBD1 (6 bases). The CDR3 length is 16 residues. V lost 5 bases, J lost 6 bases, and 22 bases lay in between. CDR1 is MNHEY and CDR2 is SVGEGT in the germline V gene. The CDR3 DNA follows: TGTGCCAGCAGTCCTCACCAACAGGGAAGGGGCTCTGAAGCTTTCTTT. Translation: CASSPHQQGRGSEAFF.

The V call is TRBV9, the J call TRBJ1-2; D remains ambiguous. V was pared by 6 bases and J by 6 bases, with 18 bases between. The CDR3 runs to 14 residues. Germline CDR1 and CDR2: SGDLS and YYNGEE. The CDR3 region has the DNA TGTGCCAGCACACACCCCGGGGAAGCAGATGGCTACACCTTC. It is translated as CASTHPGEADGYTF.

This clonotype was counted once. This chain links TRBV29-1 with TRBJ2-1, with D uncertain. V was pared by 8 bases and J by 7 bases, with 9 bases between. The CDR3 is 10 residues long. The germline V gene has CDR1 SQVTM and CDR2 ANQGSEA. CDR3 residues: CSTVDNEQFF. DNA of the CDR3: TGCAGCACCGTCGATAATGAGCAGTTCTTC.

This clonotype appeared a few times. The V call is TRBV7-9, the J call TRBJ1-1; 10 nucleotides match TRBD1. Germline CDR1 and CDR2: SEHNR and FQNEAQ (reference sequence). Trimming at V came to 5 bases and at J to 6 bases, leaving 3 bases not matched to a gene. The CDR3 is made up of 13 amino acids. CDR3 DNA: TGTGCCAGCAGCCGGGACAGGGGCGCTGAAGCTTTCTTT. Its protein is CASSRDRGAEAFF.

The CDR3 sequence: CASSLTSGGEQFF. As DNA, the CDR3 is TGTGCCAGCAGTTTGACTAGCGGGGGTGAGCAGTTCTTC. V usage is TRBV28 and J usage is TRBJ2-1, with 12 bases lining up with TRBD2. J lost 9 bases, V lost 3 bases, and 0 bases had no gene match. CDR1 and CDR2 (germline): MDHEN, SYDVKM. The CDR3 is 13 amino acids.

The chain carries TRBV12-5 and TRBJ2-5; D unclear. Trimming removed 3 bases from V and 4 bases from J, with 12 bases in between. In germline, CDR1 is LGHNT, CDR2 FRNRAP. The CDR3 is 14 amino acids. CDR3 sequence (DNA): TGTGCTAGTGGTTTCGGATCGGTTTCAGAGACCCAGTACTTC. This translates into CASGFGSVSETQYF.

V and J are TRBV4-3 and TRBJ2-1; weak D call: TRBD2 (6 bases). This CDR3 has 16 amino acids. The germline gives CDR1 LGHNA, CDR2 YSLEER. Trimming cost V 3 bases and J 0 bases, with 12 bases left between them. The CDR3 bases are TGCGCCAGCAGCCACCTACGGGGGAGCTCCTACAATGAGCAGTTCTTC. Its protein is CASSHLRGSSYNEQFF.

This clonotype was picked up a small number of times. V is TRBV12-3 or TRBV12-4 and J is TRBJ2-5; 7 bases map to TRBD2. V lost 5 bases, J lost 1 base, and 4 bases stayed unmatched. The CDR3 extends over 14 amino acids. As DNA, the CDR3 is TGTGCCAGCAGTGGACTAGTGGTCCAAGAGACCCAGTACTTC. Protein sequence: CASSGLVVQETQYF.

This sequence joins TRBV11-2 and TRBJ1-1, with D unresolved. V lost 2 bases and J lost 6, with 7 bases in between. Germline CDR1 is SGHAT and CDR2 is FQNNGV. CDR3 length: 12 amino acids. CDR3 sequence reads: CASSLLSSEAFF. CDR3 nucleotides: TGTGCCAGCAGCTTACTCTCATCTGAAGCTTTCTTT. The full variable domain, in which reference TRBV11-2 and TRBJ1-1 provide the parts outside the CDR3, is EAGVAQSPRYKIIEKRQSVAFWCNPISGHATLYWYQQILGQGPKLLIQFQNNGVVDDSQLPKDRFSAERLKGVDSTLKIQPAKLEDSAVYLCASSLLSSEAFFGQGTRLTVV.

This clonotype was found many times. The gene calls are TRBV7-6 and TRBJ2-2, with 9 bases matching TRBD1. The length of the CDR3 is 15 residues. The trim removed 4 bases at V and 6 bases at J, leaving 6 bases unmatched. CDR1 and CDR2 (germline): SGHVS, FNYEAQ. This CDR3 is CASSSGQGWSGELFF. The DNA for the CDR3 is TGTGCCAGCAGCTCGGGACAGGGATGGTCCGGGGAGCTGTTTTTT.

In its sample, this clonotype was seen a few times. The rearrangement joins TRBV2 to TRBJ2-7; 7 bases fit TRBD1. V lost 9 bases and J lost 3; bases outside the gene matches: 8. The CDR3 length is 13 residues. Germline V lookup: CDR1 SNHLY, CDR2 FYNNEI. The chain's CDR3 is CASGETGSYEQYF. The CDR3 DNA reads TGTGCCAGTGGGGAGACAGGGAGCTACGAGCAGTACTTC.

The chain has TRBV7-2 and TRBJ2-7; 8 bases are a match to TRBD2. Germline-derived CDR1 and CDR2 are SGHTA and FQGNSA. With 5 bases clipped from V and 6 bases from J, the junction kept 6 bases outside the gene matches. The CDR3 covers 13 residues. Here the CDR3 DNA reads TGTGCCAGCAGCCACTTAGCGGGGACCGAGCAGTACGTC. As protein: CASSHLAGTEQYV.

In its sample, this clonotype was seen many times. The gene calls are TRBV5-6 and TRBJ2-1; 7 bases agree with TRBD1. The V and J ends lost 2 bases and 2 bases, in that order; junction bases with no gene match: 4. The CDR3 sequence is 15 residues long. CDR1 is SGHDT, CDR2 YYEEEE, per germline. The CDR3 DNA sequence: TGTGCCAGCAGCTTCGGCGACAGGGCCTACAATGAGCAGTTCTTC. This encodes CASSFGDRAYNEQFF.

DNA of the CDR3: TGTGCCAGCAGTTTCGGCCAGGGGTTTTACGAGCAGTACTTC. The encoded protein is CASSFGQGFYEQYF. The chain has TRBV12-3 or TRBV12-4 and TRBJ2-7; D may be TRBD1 (6 bases). Deletions cut 3 bases from V and 4 bases from J, with 13 bases between. This CDR3 has 14 amino acids.

This clonotype was picked up a small number of times. This chain connects TRBV5-1 to TRBJ1-6, with TRBD1 identical over 7 bases. Trimming took 0 bases from V and 8 from J; bases not matched to a gene: 2. The CDR3 contains 14 residues. CDR1 and CDR2 (germline): SGHRS, YFSETQ. CDR3 DNA sequence: TGCGCCAGCAGCTTGGCCAGGGGGGATTCACCCCTCCACTTT. It is translated as CASSLARGDSPLHF.

This clonotype was counted between two and nine times. V usage is TRBV6-2 or TRBV6-3 and J usage is TRBJ1-1; no clear D. The CDR3 runs to 16 residues. CDR1 is MNHEY, CDR2 SVGEGT, per germline. V lost 10 bases, J lost 0 bases, and 21 bases lay in between. CDR3 sequence: CATAAWGATMNTEAFF. As DNA, the CDR3 is TGTGCCACCGCGGCCTGGGGTGCCACTATGAACACTGAAGCTTTCTTT.

This chain connects TRBV6-5 to TRBJ1-1, with D hard to call. Germline CDR1 is MNHEY and CDR2 is SVGAGI. V lost 2 bases and J 4 bases, leaving 11 bases between the germline ends. The CDR3 extends over 14 amino acids. In DNA, the CDR3 is TGTGCCAGCAGTTACGGGGAACTGGGCACTGAAGCTTTCTTT. Amino acids: CASSYGELGTEAFF.

This clonotype occurred a few times. The V gene is TRBV5-5, the J gene TRBJ1-2, with TRBD1 as a possible D gene (5 bases). V lost 4 bases and J lost 3, with 16 bases in between. Germline V CDR1 and CDR2: SGHKS, YYEKEE (reference sequence). The CDR3 sequence is 15 residues long. The CDR3 reads CASSPLIGGHYGYTF. Written as DNA, the CDR3 is TGTGCCAGCAGCCCCCTTATCGGGGGTCACTATGGCTACACCTTC.

The rearrangement links TRBV7-9 to TRBJ1-1; D ambiguous. The ends were cut back, 5 bases at V and 0 bases at J, with 19 bases in the middle. Germline CDR1 SEHNR, CDR2 FQNEAQ (reference sequence). The CDR3 sequence is 17 residues long. The CDR3 nucleotides are TGTGCCAGCAGCCTACAAGACCGGACCGTGATGAACACTGAAGCTTTCTTT. This sequence encodes CASSLQDRTVMNTEAFF.

This chain links TRBV7-2 with TRBJ2-3; TRBD2 is a possible D gene (6 bases). V lost 1 base and J 6 bases, leaving 14 bases between the germline ends. Germline CDR1 is SGHTA and CDR2 is FQGNSA. CDR3 size: 15 residues. The CDR3 nucleotides are TGTGCCAGCAGCTTAGAACTAGTGGGGAGGGATACGCAGTATTTT. It specifies CASSLELVGRDTQYF.

This clonotype was seen more than once but under ten times. The rearrangement uses TRBV7-3 and TRBJ2-3; D unclear. The V end was cut by 5 bases, the J end by 2 bases, with 17 bases between. Looked up from germline, CDR1 is SGHTA and CDR2 is FQGTGA. The CDR3 loop spans 16 amino acids. CDR3 nucleotide sequence: TGTGCCAGCAGCCTAGGTGGGCCACTTCTCACAGATACGCAGTATTTT. It yields the protein CASSLGGPLLTDTQYF. The full variable domain, in which reference TRBV7-3 and TRBJ2-3 provide the parts outside the CDR3, is GAGVSQTPSNKVTEKGKYVELRCDPISGHTALYWYRQSLGQGPEFLIYFQGTGAADDSGLPNDRFFAVRPEGSVSTLKIQRTERGDSAVYLCASSLGGPLLTDTQYFGPGTRLTVL.

This clonotype has just a few counts. This rearrangement joins TRBV7-9 to TRBJ1-1; D unresolved. The CDR3 contains 15 residues. The germline V gene encodes CDR1 SEHNR and CDR2 FQNEAQ (reference sequence). The germline V and J ends were trimmed by 8 bases and 1 base, with 17 bases remaining between them. The CDR3 DNA follows: TGTGCCAGCCTCCCCCCGGGCGGAGAGAACACTGAAGCTTTCTTT. It encodes CASLPPGGENTEAFF.

The DNA of the CDR3 is TGCGCCAGCAGCCAAGGCCCCTCCGGGACAAGCGACAATGAGCAGTTCTTC. Its protein product is CASSQGPSGTSDNEQFF. The chain links TRBV4-3 to TRBJ2-1; TRBD1 might be the D (6 bases). V lost 1 base to trimming and J lost 5 bases, with 18 bases between them. CDR3 size: 17 residues. Germline lookup yields CDR1 LGHNA and CDR2 YSLEER.

In this sample, this clonotype turned up a few times. The chain recombines TRBV5-1 with TRBJ1-6; D may be TRBD1 (6 bases). The CDR3 runs to 15 residues. Germline V gene data show CDR1 as SGHRS and CDR2 as YFSETQ. The ends were cut back, 0 bases at V and 7 bases at J, with 11 bases in the middle. The CDR3 loop reads CASSLDGTGNSPLHF. The CDR3 coding sequence is TGCGCCAGCAGCTTGGATGGTACAGGGAATTCACCCCTCCACTTT.

This clonotype has only a few counts. V gene TRBV15 combines with J gene TRBJ2-2; D is perhaps TRBD1 (5 bases). Trimming stripped 0 bases from V and 4 bases from J, with 15 bases between. Germline values: CDR1 LNHNV, CDR2 YYDKDF (reference sequence). This CDR3 spans 17 amino acids. The chain's CDR3 is CATSRDMGQGGTGELFF. CDR3 DNA: TGTGCCACCAGCAGAGATATGGGCCAGGGCGGCACCGGGGAGCTGTTTTTT.

The table lists this clonotype with a few counts. The CDR3 region is CASSQEGGSGEQYF. The DNA of the CDR3 is TGCGCCAGCAGCCAAGAGGGGGGGTCCGGCGAGCAGTACTTC. The chain recombines TRBV4-1 with TRBJ2-7; 7 positions agree with TRBD2. Germline V gives CDR1 MGHRA, CDR2 YSYEKL. V was clipped by 0 bases and J by 6 bases; unmatched bases: 5. CDR3 length equals 14 residues.

The chain combines TRBV20-1 with TRBJ2-5; 10 bases fit TRBD1. CDR1 and CDR2 from the germline V gene are DFQATT and SNEGSKA (reference sequence). The CDR3 is made up of 16 amino acids. V dropped 6 bases and J dropped 6; count of bases not matched to a gene: 16. The CDR3 DNA is TGCAGTGCCACCGGCCGGGACAGGGGCGGCGGAAAGACCCAGTACTTC. It encodes CSATGRDRGGGKTQYF.

There are a few counts of this clonotype. The V gene is TRBV4-3, the J gene TRBJ2-2; no clear D gene. The CDR3 loop spans 16 amino acids. Trimming took off 0 bases at V and 2 bases at J, with 10 bases between the two ends. Germline V gene sequence: CDR1 LGHNA, CDR2 YSLEER. The CDR3 reads CASSQDRRTNTGELFF. The CDR3 nucleotides read TGCGCCAGCAGCCAAGATAGGAGAACCAACACCGGGGAGCTGTTTTTT.

This clonotype was detected only a few times. The rearrangement uses TRBV20-1 and TRBJ1-5, with D possibly being TRBD1 (5 bases). Looked up from germline, CDR1 is DFQATT and CDR2 is SNEGSKA (reference sequence). V was pared by 3 bases and J by 0 bases, with 24 bases between. There are 19 residues in the CDR3. The CDR3: CSASLSAGLRDYSNQPQHF. CDR3 nucleotide sequence: TGCAGTGCTAGTCTGAGTGCAGGGCTCCGAGATTATAGCAATCAGCCCCAGCATTTT.

This clonotype came up a few times. The chain carries TRBV29-1 and TRBJ2-7; possible D gene TRBD2, 5 bases. V was trimmed by 3 bases and J by 2 bases, leaving 8 bases between them. This CDR3 has 12 residues. Germline-derived CDR1 and CDR2 are SQVTM and ANQGSEA. Here the CDR3 DNA reads TGCAGCGTTGAGTTCGGGGCCTACGAGCAGTACTTC. Its protein product is CSVEFGAYEQYF.